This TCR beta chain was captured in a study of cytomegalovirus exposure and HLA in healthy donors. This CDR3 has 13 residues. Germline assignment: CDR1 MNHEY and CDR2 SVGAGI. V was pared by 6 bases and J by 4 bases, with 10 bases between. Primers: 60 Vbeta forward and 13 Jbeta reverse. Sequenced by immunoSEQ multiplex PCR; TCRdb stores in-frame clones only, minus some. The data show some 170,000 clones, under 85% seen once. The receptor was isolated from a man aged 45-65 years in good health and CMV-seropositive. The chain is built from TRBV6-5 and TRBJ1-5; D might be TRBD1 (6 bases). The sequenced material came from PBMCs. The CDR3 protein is CASRADRNQPQHF. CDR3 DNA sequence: TGTGCCAGCAGGGCCGACAGGAATCAGCCCCAGCATTTT.